This TCR beta chain is drawn from a study of OX40 agonist ivuxolimab in advanced cancers. On the study more broadly: People in dose escalation had one of these cancers: hepatocellular carcinoma, melanoma, renal cell or head and neck cancer. Study outcomes and limitations: Blood T cells, both CD4+ and CD8+, expanded clonally by week 6 at 0.1 to 3.0 mg/kg.

Method: immunoSEQ multiplex PCR; TCRdb's copy keeps in-frame clones and lacks some. The data contain tens of thousands of clones, 86% of them seen just once; the ten biggest clones take up around 8.3%. The CDR3 has 18 residues. The V gene lost 0 bases and the J gene lost 0 bases, with 15 bases spanning the gap. A word on this clone: Its antigen is unknown.

This clonotype originated in an adult with an advanced solid tumor such as melanoma, head and neck, liver or kidney cancer. The material was CD4+ or CD8+ T cells sorted from blood, obtained in a trial of the OX40 agonist ivuxolimab. The rearrangement joins TRBV23-1 to TRBJ2-1, with D perhaps TRBD2 (6 bases). Being an ORF, TRBV23-1 has a function that is uncertain. CDR3 loop: CASSQSGGCDISYNEQFF. Written as DNA, the CDR3 is TGCGCCAGCAGTCAATCGGGGGGATGCGATATCTCCTACAATGAGCAGTTCTTC.